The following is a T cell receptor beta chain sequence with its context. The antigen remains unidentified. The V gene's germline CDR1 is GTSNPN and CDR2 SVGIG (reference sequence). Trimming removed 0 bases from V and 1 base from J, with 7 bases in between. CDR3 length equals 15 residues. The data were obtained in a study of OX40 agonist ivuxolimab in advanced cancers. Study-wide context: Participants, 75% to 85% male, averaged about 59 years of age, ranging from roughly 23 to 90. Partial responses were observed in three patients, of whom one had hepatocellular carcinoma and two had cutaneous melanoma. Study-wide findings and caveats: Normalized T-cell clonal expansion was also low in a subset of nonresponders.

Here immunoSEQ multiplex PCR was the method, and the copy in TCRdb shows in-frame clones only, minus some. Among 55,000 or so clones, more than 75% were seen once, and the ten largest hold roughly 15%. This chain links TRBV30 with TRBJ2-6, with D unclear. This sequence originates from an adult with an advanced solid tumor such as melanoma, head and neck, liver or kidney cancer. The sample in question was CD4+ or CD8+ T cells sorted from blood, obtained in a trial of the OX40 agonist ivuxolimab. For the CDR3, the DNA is TGTGCCTGGAGTGTTGGGGATTCTGGGGCCAACGTCCTGACTTTC. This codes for CAWSVGDSGANVLTF.